The 19 T cell receptor beta chains below come from one sample, sequenced in a study of cytomegalovirus exposure and HLA in healthy donors. Primers for the PCR totalled 60 Vbeta and 13 Jbeta. Profiled with immunoSEQ multiplex PCR; TCRdb holds only in-frame clones, not every one. Of hundreds of thousands of clones listed, roughly 80% are singletons. What was sequenced was PBMCs. The receptors come from a man aged 25-45 years in good health and CMV-seronegative.

This clone was detected only once. The V and J genes are TRBV19 and TRBJ2-4; D ambiguous. This CDR3 is built from 16 residues. The germline gives CDR1 LNHDA, CDR2 SQIVND (reference sequence). V was pared by 1 base and J by 0 bases, with 10 bases between. As DNA, the CDR3 is TGTGCCAGTAGTATAGCCTCTTTCGGAGCCAAAAACATTCAGTACTTC. The encoded protein is CASSIASFGAKNIQYF.

V and J are TRBV27 and TRBJ1-5; 8 positions match TRBD1. The length of the CDR3 is 13 residues. CDR1 MNHEY and CDR2 SMNVEV come from the germline V gene (reference sequence). Losses at the gene ends were 6 bases for V and 3 bases for J; bases not matched to a gene: 1. CDR3 region: CASSRGPNQPQHF. The CDR3 coding sequence is TGTGCCAGCAGCAGGGGGCCCAATCAGCCCCAGCATTTT.

The chain links TRBV7-9 to TRBJ2-7; a weak D match, TRBD2 (5 bases). Germline V gives CDR1 SEHNR, CDR2 FQNEAQ (reference sequence). This CDR3 comprises 19 residues. V gave up 1 base and J gave up 1 base, with 23 bases separating them. The CDR3 sequence: CASSLVMQRAVLGSYEQYF. The CDR3, as DNA: TGTGCCAGCAGCTTAGTTATGCAGAGGGCAGTCCTGGGTTCCTACGAGCAGTACTTC.

V and J are TRBV10-3 and TRBJ1-1; D may be TRBD1 (6 bases). CDR3 size: 14 residues. V shed 6 bases and J shed 1 base, with 12 bases lying between them. Germline lookup yields CDR1 ENHRY and CDR2 SYGVKD. Here the CDR3 reads CAISNRVENTEAFF. CDR3 DNA: TGTGCCATCAGCAACAGGGTAGAGAACACTGAAGCTTTCTTT.

The chain carries TRBV27 and TRBJ2-5; tentative D call: TRBD1 (8 bases). CDR3 size: 14 residues. CDR1 is MNHEY, CDR2 SMNVEV, per germline (reference sequence). V gave up 7 bases and J gave up 1 base, with 13 bases separating them. The CDR3 nucleotides are TGTGCCAGCAATACAGGGGGGGCCCAAGAGACCCAGTACTTC. This translates into CASNTGGAQETQYF.

This sequence joins TRBV19 and TRBJ2-2, with 7 bases that match TRBD2. The CDR3 is 16 amino acids. The V gene end was trimmed by 5 bases and the J gene end by 5 bases; junction bases not matched to a gene: 11. Germline V gene lookup returns CDR1 LNHDA and CDR2 SQIVND (reference sequence). The chain's CDR3 is CASSDPPGGGTGELFF. As DNA, the CDR3 is TGTGCCAGTAGTGATCCCCCTGGGGGGGGAACCGGGGAGCTGTTTTTT. The whole variable domain, remainder taken from reference TRBV19 and TRBJ2-2, is DGGITQSPKYLFRKEGQNVTLSCEQNLNHDAMYWYRQDPGQGLRLIYYSQIVNDFQKGDIAEGYSVSREKKESFPLTVTSAQKNPTAFYLCASSDPPGGGTGELFFGEGSRLTVL.

The chain is built from TRBV2 and TRBJ1-2; 9 bases fit TRBD1. The germline V gene has CDR1 SNHLY and CDR2 FYNNEI. The CDR3 loop spans 17 amino acids. With V trimmed by 0 bases and J by 2 bases, 7 bases remained unmatched. The CDR3 protein is CASSEATDRGPNYGYTF. CDR3 nucleotide sequence: TGTGCCAGCAGTGAAGCAACGGACAGGGGTCCCAACTATGGCTACACCTTC.

This clone was seen only once. The rearrangement joins TRBV10-3 to TRBJ2-7; 9 bases fit TRBD1. J gave up 7 bases and V 6 bases, and 7 bases lay outside the gene matches. Germline V lookup: CDR1 ENHRY, CDR2 SYGVKD. CDR3 length: 13 residues. The CDR3 DNA reads TGTGCCATCAGAGTCGCGACAGGGGGAGAGCAGTACTTC. It encodes CAIRVATGGEQYF.

This clone was detected a few times. The chain uses TRBV7-9 and TRBJ2-7; maybe TRBD2 (6 bases). The CDR3 is 16 amino acids. Germline V gene sequence: CDR1 SEHNR, CDR2 FQNEAQ (reference sequence). With 3 bases removed from V and 3 bases from J, the gap between germline ends came to 18 bases. CDR3 DNA: TGTGCCAGCAGCTTTAGCGCGGGGCTAGGAGACTACGAGCAGTACTTC. It codes for CASSFSAGLGDYEQYF.

This chain joins TRBV5-6 and TRBJ1-2; 8 bases agree with TRBD1. In germline, CDR1 is SGHDT, CDR2 YYEEEE. V lost 3 bases and J lost 4; bases outside the gene matches: 11. The CDR3 covers 16 residues. The CDR3 DNA is TGTGCCAGCAGCTCCATACTCAGGGGGCTCGGCTATGGCTACACCTTC. It translates to CASSSILRGLGYGYTF.

The chain uses TRBV28 and TRBJ2-5, with 9 bases fitting TRBD1. The J segment lost 5 bases and the V segment lost 6 bases, leaving 13 bases of the junction unmatched. The CDR3 has 16 amino acids. Per germline, CDR1 MDHEN and CDR2 SYDVKM. The CDR3 bases are TGTGCCAGCAGCGTACCAGGGACAGGGTTAGGGGAGACCCAGTACTTC. Protein product: CASSVPGTGLGETQYF.

The chain links TRBV18 to TRBJ1-5; TRBD1 matches 10 bases. V shed 3 bases and J 5 bases; nucleotides not matched to a gene: 4. The V gene's germline CDR1 is KGHSH and CDR2 LQKENI. CDR3 length: 15 amino acids. The CDR3 nucleotides are TGTGCCAGCTCACCGCCGGGACAGGGGCATCAGCCCCAGCATTTT. Amino acid sequence: CASSPPGQGHQPQHF.

The chain is built from TRBV2 and TRBJ1-2, with TRBD1 matching over 8 bases. Germline-derived CDR1 and CDR2 are SNHLY and FYNNEI. Unmatched junction bases numbered 8, after V lost 6 bases and J lost 5 bases. The CDR3 runs to 14 residues. The CDR3 DNA sequence: TGTGCCAGCAGGAACGGGAGACAGGGGTATGGCTACACCTTC. Its translation is CASRNGRQGYGYTF.

CDR3 coding DNA: TGTGCCAGCAGCCGGCTGGACAGACTCTATGGCTACACCTTC. Residues: CASSRLDRLYGYTF. This sequence joins TRBV5-4 and TRBJ1-2, with a weak D call TRBD1 (6 bases). The germline V gene has CDR1 SGHNT and CDR2 YYREEE (reference sequence). This CDR3 region has 14 residues. The V end was cut by 4 bases, the J end by 4 bases, with 14 bases between.

This chain connects TRBV5-6 to TRBJ2-5; 8 nucleotides agree with TRBD2. The V and J ends lost 2 bases and 5 bases, in that order; junction bases with no gene match: 5. The CDR3 extends over 14 amino acids. Germline values: CDR1 SGHDT, CDR2 YYEEEE. CDR3 loop: CASSFSGEGETQYF. The CDR3 DNA is TGTGCCAGCAGCTTTAGCGGGGAAGGGGAGACCCAGTACTTC. Together with reference TRBV5-6 and TRBJ2-5, the CDR3 gives the full variable domain: DAGVTQSPTHLIKTRGQQVTLRCSPKSGHDTVSWYQQALGQGPQFIFQYYEEEERQRGNFPDRFSGHQFPNYSSELNVNALLLGDSALYLCASSFSGEGETQYFGPGTRLLVL.

The chain uses TRBV2 and TRBJ1-5, with D maybe TRBD1 (6 bases). The germline CDR1 and CDR2 sequences are SNHLY and FYNNEI. CDR3 length equals 17 residues. Trimming removed 0 bases at V and 6 bases at J, with 18 bases between. CDR3 nucleotide sequence: TGTGCCAGCAGTGAAGCGCAAGGGGGTTGGTTTATTCAGCCCCAGCATTTT. Amino acid sequence: CASSEAQGGWFIQPQHF.

This clone appeared a few times. The chain is built from TRBV28 and TRBJ1-1, with TRBD1 as a possible D gene (5 bases). In germline, CDR1 is MDHEN, CDR2 SYDVKM. The V end was cut by 11 bases, the J end by 4 bases, with 11 bases between. The CDR3 totals 11 residues. DNA for the CDR3: TGTGCCGGAGGGACCGCCACTGAAGCTTTCTTT. Encoded protein: CAGGTATEAFF.

The chain employs TRBV6-1 and TRBJ2-7; 7 bases are shared with TRBD1. With V trimmed by 2 bases and J by 3 bases, 7 bases remained unmatched. Germline V gene sequence: CDR1 MNHNS, CDR2 SASEGT. The CDR3 length is 15 residues. CDR3 loop: CASSETGTAIYEQYF. The CDR3 DNA is TGTGCCAGCAGTGAAACCGGGACAGCGATCTACGAGCAGTACTTC.

The chain carries TRBV7-2 and TRBJ1-5; possible D gene TRBD1, 6 bases. Trimming cost V 1 base and J 6 bases, with 13 bases left between them. This CDR3 spans 15 amino acids. Germline V gene lookup returns CDR1 SGHTA and CDR2 FQGNSA. CDR3 sequence reads: CASSLEWGPAQPQHF. The CDR3 DNA reads as TGTGCCAGCAGCTTAGAGTGGGGGCCGGCTCAGCCCCAGCATTTT.